This record looks at one TCR beta chain sequence and its context. Its antigen is still unknown. The data stem from a study of T-cell reconstitution after alpha-beta-depleted transplantation in children. Findings and caveats of the study: From surviving recipient T cells and thymic progenitors came the high day-60 TCRbeta diversity observed in some patients. A year post-transplant, T-cell counts and diversity derived mostly from newly produced T cells. After transplant, at about two months, alpha-beta T cells were reportedly derived from several hundred expanded graft clones.

The CDR3 totals 14 residues. V was clipped by 3 bases and J by 14 bases, with 21 bases between them. As it was prepared, the TCRbeta library received unique molecular identifiers. Using its own MiXCR run on the PCR reads, TCRdb lists one record per CDR3 protein. In the table there are 150,000 to 200,000 distinct CDR3 sequences, 8.5% to 14% of which are singletons. The sample here was PBMCs, taken before TCRalphabeta/CD19-depleted stem cell transplant. This receptor was taken from a boy younger than 10 with acute myeloid leukemia, due to receive a stem cell transplant. The chain uses TRBV12-3 or TRBV12-4 and TRBJ2-3; D perhaps matches TRBD2 (5 bases). The CDR3 DNA is TGTGCCAGCAGTTTTCGGACTGCCAGGTCAGCGCCGTATTTT. As protein: CASSFRTARSAPYF.